Each of the 13 T cell receptor beta chains below was sequenced from the same sample in a study of Tregs in tolerant kidney transplant recipients. TCRdb keeps only in-frame clones here, not all; method: immunoSEQ multiplex PCR. The sample carries about 110,000 clones, nearly 90% recorded once. The material sequenced was CD4+ T cells from blood, taken before the transplant. The receptor set was obtained from a human donor who received a combined kidney and bone marrow transplant.

The V call is TRBV30, the J call TRBJ1-4; 9 bases are shared with TRBD1. The CDR3 contains 19 residues. Germline V gives CDR1 GTSNPN, CDR2 SVGIG (reference sequence). Trimming cost V 2 bases and J 4 bases; bases outside gene matches: 17. CDR3 DNA: TGTGCCTGGAGTCGTGTATACAGGGGGCGCCGGTTCGGTAATGAAAAACTGTTTTTT. Translation: CAWSRVYRGRRFGNEKLFF.

The chain employs TRBV5-6 and TRBJ1-2; 7 bases fit TRBD1. There are 13 residues in the CDR3. CDR1 is SGHDT and CDR2 is YYEEEE in the germline V gene. Losses at the gene ends were 4 bases for V and 13 bases for J; bases not matched to a gene: 13. CDR3 loop: CASSPPGQGVFTF. CDR3 coding DNA: TGTGCCAGCAGCCCTCCCGGGCAGGGGGTTTTCACCTTC.

The V and J genes are TRBV6-1 and TRBJ2-3; 11 nucleotides line up with TRBD2. With V trimmed by 10 bases and J by 4 bases, 7 bases remained unmatched. This CDR3 contains 14 residues. In germline, CDR1 is MNHNS, CDR2 SASEGT. The CDR3 sequence is CAIRGTSGSDTQYF. CDR3 coding DNA: TGTGCCATCCGCGGGACTAGCGGTTCAGATACGCAGTATTTT.

With respect to this clone: One end of the junction is discordant with germline, which a read error may explain. The V gene is TRBV27, the J gene TRBJ1-1; weak D call: TRBD1 (5 bases). Germline V CDR1 and CDR2: MNHEY, SMNVEV (reference sequence). This CDR3 is 14 amino acids long. The DNA for the CDR3 is TGTGCCAGCAGTTTATTTGGGGGGAACCCTGAAGCTTTCTTT. This gives the protein CASSLFGGNPEAFF.

V is TRBV19 and J is TRBJ1-2; D may be TRBD1 (5 bases). Per germline, CDR1 LNHDA and CDR2 SQIVND (reference sequence). V was shortened by 1 base and J by 2 bases, with 8 bases between the two germline ends. The CDR3 totals 14 residues. The CDR3 here is CASSIVAGNYGYTF. The DNA of the CDR3 is TGTGCCAGTAGTATAGTCGCAGGGAACTATGGCTACACCTTC.

The genes are TRBV7-8 and TRBJ2-7; D might be TRBD1 (6 bases). The V end was cut by 4 bases, the J end by 0 bases, with 13 bases between. Germline assignment: CDR1 SGHVS and CDR2 FQNEAQ. CDR3 length equals 15 residues. The CDR3 sequence is CASSSRGGLSYEQYF. The CDR3 DNA sequence: TGTGCCAGCAGCTCCCGTGGGGGCCTCTCCTACGAGCAGTACTTC. Combining the CDR3 with reference TRBV7-8 and TRBJ2-7 gives the whole variable domain GAGVSQSPRYKVAKRGQDVALRCDPISGHVSLFWYQQALGQGPEFLTYFQNEAQLDKSGLPSDRFFAERPEGSVSTLKIQRTQQEDSAVYLCASSSRGGLSYEQYFGPGTRLTVT.

This chain connects TRBV29-1 to TRBJ1-2, with D perhaps matching TRBD1 (5 bases). Germline values: CDR1 SQVTM, CDR2 ANQGSEA. V shed 3 bases and J shed 4 bases, with 12 bases lying between them. The CDR3 has 13 residues. The CDR3 here is CSVETQGGYGYTF. In nucleotides, the CDR3 is TGCAGCGTTGAGACTCAGGGCGGCTATGGCTACACCTTC. Complete variable domain (other parts from reference TRBV29-1 and TRBJ1-2): SAVISQKPSRDICQRGTSLTIQCQVDSQVTMMFWYRQQPGQSLTLIATANQGSEATYESGFVIDKFPISRPNLTFSTLTVSNMSPEDSSIYLCSVETQGGYGYTFGSGTRLTVV.

V is TRBV6-5 and J is TRBJ2-3, with TRBD1 identical over 9 bases. The CDR3 extends over 15 amino acids. V was clipped by 4 bases and J by 6 bases; unmatched bases: 8. Germline V gene data show CDR1 as MNHEY and CDR2 as SVGAGI. The CDR3 region is CASSSETGGIDTQYF. For the CDR3, the DNA is TGTGCCAGCAGTTCAGAGACAGGGGGAATTGATACGCAGTATTTT.

Only a few counts were recorded for this clone. The chain has TRBV27 and TRBJ1-5, with no clear D. The CDR3 is 14 amino acids. Germline V CDR1 and CDR2: MNHEY, SMNVEV (reference sequence). Trimming stripped 8 bases from V and 1 base from J, with 12 bases between. The CDR3 DNA reads as TGTGCCAGCGGAAGGCGACAAAGCAATCAGCCCCAGCATTTT. Protein sequence: CASGRRQSNQPQHF.

The chain couples TRBV29-1 to TRBJ2-1, with D perhaps TRBD2 (6 bases). The V end lost 8 bases, the J end lost 3 bases, and 17 bases lay between the germline ends. The CDR3 sequence is 14 residues long. Per germline, CDR1 SQVTM and CDR2 ANQGSEA. The CDR3 reads CSTRRGTDYNEQFF. CDR3 nucleotide sequence: TGCAGCACTCGGAGGGGCACCGACTACAATGAGCAGTTCTTC.

The J gene is TRBJ2-7, the V gene TRBV7-2, with 9 bases aligning to TRBD1. Germline CDR1 is SGHTA and CDR2 is FQGNSA. V was clipped by 5 bases and J by 2 bases; unmatched bases: 7. The CDR3 has 15 residues. The chain's CDR3 is CASSPGGTGTYEQYF. In DNA, the CDR3 is TGTGCCAGCAGCCCCGGGGGGACAGGGACCTACGAGCAGTACTTC.

This chain joins TRBV18 and TRBJ2-2; D not certain. This CDR3 comprises 13 residues. Looked up from germline, CDR1 is KGHSH and CDR2 is LQKENI. Trimming pared 3 bases from V and 4 bases from J, leaving 6 bases between. The CDR3 sequence: CASSPRSTGELFF. The CDR3 nucleotides are TGTGCCAGCTCACCGAGGAGCACCGGGGAGCTGTTTTTT.

The chain is built from TRBV5-1 and TRBJ1-2; TRBD1 aligns across 10 bases. The germline V gene encodes CDR1 SGHRS and CDR2 YFSETQ. The CDR3 runs 14 residues. The junction had 2 bases not matched to a gene; V was cut back by 3 bases and J by 3 bases. In nucleotides, the CDR3 is TGCGCCAGCAGCTCCGGACAGGGGGACTATGGCTACACCTTC. It is translated as CASSSGQGDYGYTF.